Included here is one T cell receptor (beta chain) sequence, with context. Authors' methods: Amplified reference gene primers provided the basis for estimating nucleated cell counts. The repertoire was sequenced with immunoSEQ multiplex PCR; TCRdb's copy has only in-frame clones and lacks some. Clone size and the V and J calls come from that table; the DNA yielded D and trimming. The repertoire includes about 160,000 clones, 75% to 90% of them detected once, and approximately 10% sits in the top ten. This record belongs to a study of blood T cell repertoires in COVID-19. Study-wide context: COVID-19 samples from acute and convalescent phases originated in the United States, Italy and Spain.

The CDR3 extends over 15 amino acids. In germline, CDR1 is SGHTA, CDR2 FQGNSA. Trimming pared 0 bases from V and 4 bases from J, leaving 12 bases between. The source is a human donor in a cohort sampled during active COVID-19. The specimen was peripheral blood. The genes are TRBV7-2 and TRBJ2-5, with D uncertain. CDR3 in DNA: TGTGCCAGCAGCTTAGCGGTAGCTCCCAGAGAGACCCAGTACTTC. Translation: CASSLAVAPRETQYF.